These 32 T cell receptor beta chains share one sample of origin, sequenced in a study of low-dose radiotherapy and immunotherapy resistance in tumors. Gene-specific TRAV and TRBV primers were used for first-strand cDNA, covering alpha and beta chains. Over roughly 20 PCR cycles, TCRs were amplified from a constant-region primer and V-primer adapter. TCRdb processed the reads anew with MiXCR; each CDR3 protein has one entry. The sample contains roughly 100,000 distinct CDR3 sequences, 20% of which appear only once. Time point specified: after trial treatment. Treatment here: LDRT plus nivolumab, ipilimumab, low-dose cyclophosphamide and aspirin (RACIN trial). The sequenced sample was PBMCs, obtained after low-dose radiotherapy plus immunotherapy. The receptors stem from a male donor with prostate cancer.

This clonotype has at least ten counts. Here the CDR3 reads CASSPGQGWMWEQYF. CDR3 sequence (DNA): TGTGCCAGCAGCCCGGGACAGGGCTGGATGTGGGAGCAGTACTTC. This rearrangement joins TRBV14 to TRBJ2-7; TRBD1 aligns across 9 bases. V shed 4 bases and J 7 bases; nucleotides not matched to a gene: 11. This CDR3 spans 15 amino acids. Germline V CDR1 and CDR2: SGHDN, FVKESK.

This clonotype was detected many times. V usage is TRBV3-1 and J usage is TRBJ1-1; D possibly corresponds to TRBD1 (6 bases). V was pared by 1 base and J by 7 bases, with 7 bases between. Germline lookup yields CDR1 LGHDT and CDR2 YNNKEL (reference sequence). The CDR3 spans 12 residues. CDR3 nucleotide sequence: TGTGCCAGCAGCCAAGTACAGGGTGAAGCTTTCTTT. Translated: CASSQVQGEAFF.

This clonotype was found many times. The chain combines TRBV19 with TRBJ2-1; no firm D call. The CDR3 covers 12 residues. Germline V gene sequence: CDR1 LNHDA, CDR2 SQIVND (reference sequence). V dropped 6 bases and J dropped 9 bases, with 12 bases sitting between them. CDR3 amino acids: CASSFTYGEQFF. CDR3 DNA sequence: TGTGCCAGTAGCTTTACTTATGGTGAGCAGTTCTTC. Combining the CDR3 with reference TRBV19 and TRBJ2-1 gives the whole variable domain DGGITQSPKYLFRKEGQNVTLSCEQNLNHDAMYWYRQDPGQGLRLIYYSQIVNDFQKGDIAEGYSVSREKKESFPLTVTSAQKNPTAFYLCASSFTYGEQFFGPGTRLTVL.

This clonotype was counted many times. This rearrangement joins TRBV6-4 to TRBJ1-5, with D uncertain. With 11 bases removed from V and 4 bases from J, the gap between germline ends came to 42 bases. CDR3 size: 22 residues. CDR1 MRHNA and CDR2 SNTAGT come from the germline V gene. CDR3 residues: CAGQDASISPSTLVSPNQPQHF. CDR3 DNA: TGTGCCGGGCAGGACGCCTCAATCAGCCCCAGCACATTGGTCTCCCCAAATCAGCCCCAGCATTTT.

This clonotype was counted ten times or more. The rearrangement joins TRBV20-1 to TRBJ2-1; D is ambiguous. CDR3 length equals 13 residues. Trimming removed 5 bases at V and 1 base at J, with 9 bases between. Per the germline V gene, CDR1 is DFQATT and CDR2 is SNEGSKA (reference sequence). The CDR3 nucleotides read TGCAGTGCTCGAAGCCGTTCCTACAATGAGCAGTTCTTC. This codes for CSARSRSYNEQFF.

At least ten counts were recorded for this clonotype. The V and J genes are TRBV29-1 and TRBJ1-5; D perhaps matches TRBD1 (6 bases). Trimming took off 7 bases at V and 5 bases at J, with 12 bases between the two ends. The CDR3 contains 12 residues. Germline CDR1 SQVTM, CDR2 ANQGSEA. The chain's CDR3 is CSAAQGDQPQHF. Written as DNA, the CDR3 is TGCAGCGCCGCACAGGGAGATCAGCCCCAGCATTTT.

The chain employs TRBV10-3 and TRBJ2-1, with D perhaps TRBD1 or TRBD2 (5 bases each). V lost 6 bases and J lost 10, with 13 bases in between. The CDR3 runs 12 residues. Germline V CDR1 and CDR2: ENHRY, SYGVKD. For the CDR3, the DNA is TGTGCCATCAGCCCCGGGGCAGGAGAGCAGTTCTTC. Its translation is CAISPGAGEQFF.

This clonotype has at least ten counts. The chain joins TRBV2 to TRBJ2-5, with 8 bases fitting TRBD2. This CDR3 contains 15 residues. Germline loops: CDR1 SNHLY, CDR2 FYNNEI. J gave up 1 base and V 8 bases, and 9 bases lay outside the gene matches. CDR3: CASRRAGGFQETQYF. CDR3 in DNA: TGTGCCAGCCGTCGGGCGGGGGGCTTCCAAGAGACCCAGTACTTC.

This clonotype was counted ten times or more. The gene calls are TRBV2 and TRBJ1-1, with TRBD1 matching 8 bases. With 5 bases clipped from V and 5 bases from J, the junction kept 7 bases outside the gene matches. Looked up from germline, CDR1 is SNHLY and CDR2 is FYNNEI. There are 14 residues in the CDR3. The CDR3: CASSIRDRRTEAFF. The CDR3 DNA reads as TGTGCCAGCAGTATCCGGGACAGGCGTACTGAAGCTTTCTTT.

V is TRBV7-9 and J is TRBJ2-3, with 9 bases matching TRBD2. In germline, CDR1 is SEHNR, CDR2 FQNEAQ (reference sequence). J gave up 0 bases and V 7 bases, and 5 bases lay outside the gene matches. This CDR3 contains 15 residues. CDR3 in DNA: TGTGCCAGCAATCTAGCGGGGATCAGCACAGATACGCAGTATTTT. It yields the protein CASNLAGISTDTQYF.

This clonotype was picked up many times. The J gene is TRBJ1-2, the V gene TRBV27, with D perhaps matching TRBD1 (5 bases). The V end lost 4 bases, the J end lost 3 bases, and 12 bases lay between the germline ends. Germline CDR1 and CDR2: MNHEY and SMNVEV (reference sequence). The CDR3 runs to 14 residues. CDR3 nucleotide sequence: TGTGCCAGCAGTTCGGGGCCCCACGACTATGGCTACACCTTC. It specifies CASSSGPHDYGYTF.

Many counts were recorded for this clonotype. This chain uses TRBV6-6 with TRBJ1-1; D unresolved. The germline V gene has CDR1 MNHNY and CDR2 SVGAGI (reference sequence). The CDR3 is 16 amino acids. V was shortened by 6 bases and J by 1 base, with 18 bases between the two germline ends. The CDR3 nucleotides are TGTGCCAGCAGCCCCCTGTGGGCAGATTCGAACACTGAAGCTTTCTTT. This gives the protein CASSPLWADSNTEAFF.

This chain connects TRBV28 to TRBJ2-7; 8 bases align to TRBD2. Germline CDR1 reads MDHEN; CDR2 reads SYDVKM. J lost 1 base, V lost 5 bases, and 7 bases had no gene match. CDR3 size: 15 residues. The CDR3 here is CASSNEAGASYEQYF. CDR3 bases: TGTGCCAGCAGTAACGAAGCGGGAGCATCCTACGAGCAGTACTTC. Together with reference TRBV28 and TRBJ2-7, the CDR3 gives the full variable domain: DVKVTQSSRYLVKRTGEKVFLECVQDMDHENMFWYRQDPGLGLRLIYFSYDVKMKEKGDIPEGYSVSREKKERFSLILESASTNQTSMYLCASSNEAGASYEQYFGPGTRLTVT.

The genes are TRBV29-1 and TRBJ2-3, with 9 bases fitting TRBD2. Looked up from germline, CDR1 is SQVTM and CDR2 is ANQGSEA. There are 19 residues in the CDR3. The junction had 15 bases not matched to a gene; V was cut back by 1 base and J by 1 base. The CDR3 loop reads CSVEGISGRIFEGTDTQYF. The CDR3 region has the DNA TGCAGCGTTGAAGGAATTAGCGGGAGAATTTTTGAGGGCACAGATACGCAGTATTTT.

This clonotype was counted a few times. The chain recombines TRBV20-1 with TRBJ2-7; either TRBD1 or TRBD2 may fit D (6 bases each). CDR1 and CDR2 from the germline V gene are DFQATT and SNEGSKA (reference sequence). CDR3 length: 12 residues. Trimming removed 6 bases from V and 5 bases from J, with 14 bases in between. The CDR3 DNA reads as TGCAGTGCCCCGGGGGCAGCCCACGAGCAGTACTTC. This encodes CSAPGAAHEQYF.

This clonotype is medium-sized (0.01 to 0.1%) in the sample. The rearrangement links TRBV6-5 to TRBJ2-7; 8 bases line up with TRBD1. The V gene's germline CDR1 is MNHEY and CDR2 SVGAGI. V trimming: 5 bases; J trimming: 2 bases; junction bases outside the gene matches: 5. CDR3 length: 14 amino acids. The CDR3 reads CASSQQGGAYEQYF. The DNA of the CDR3 is TGTGCCAGCAGTCAACAGGGGGGAGCCTACGAGCAGTACTTC.

This clonotype was observed many times. The rearrangement joins TRBV4-1 to TRBJ2-1, with 10 bases fitting TRBD2. Germline CDR1 reads MGHRA; CDR2 reads YSYEKL. The length of the CDR3 is 20 residues. V shed 0 bases and J 1 base; nucleotides not matched to a gene: 12. In DNA, the CDR3 is TGCGCCAGCAGCCAAGAAACCTACCCAGCGGGGGGGAGGTCCTACAATGAGCAGTTCTTC. This codes for CASSQETYPAGGRSYNEQFF.

This clonotype was seen repeatedly, ten times or more. V usage is TRBV10-3 and J usage is TRBJ2-3; the D is unclear. The length of the CDR3 is 14 residues. Germline V gives CDR1 ENHRY, CDR2 SYGVKD. V was trimmed by 8 bases and J by 7 bases, leaving 19 bases between them. The CDR3 DNA reads TGTGCCATCTCTCCCCTTTCCTCGTTCCATACGCAGTATTTT. Amino acids: CAISPLSSFHTQYF.

This clonotype was detected many times. The chain recombines TRBV29-1 with TRBJ2-1; D is perhaps TRBD1 (6 bases). The length of the CDR3 is 13 residues. With 7 bases removed from V and 6 bases from J, the gap between germline ends came to 16 bases. Germline V gene sequence: CDR1 SQVTM, CDR2 ANQGSEA. The CDR3 DNA is TGCAGCGCTCGACCAGGGGAAGGCAATGAGCAGTTCTTC. Residues: CSARPGEGNEQFF.

Ten or more counts support this clonotype. The chain joins TRBV21-1 to TRBJ2-5; TRBD1, the table's D call, lacks a check against the DNA. TRBV21-1 is given as a pseudogene. This CDR3 is 14 amino acids long. The CDR3 is CASSTQGTGETQYF. The CDR3 DNA follows: TGTGCCAGCAGCACGCAGGGCACAGGAGAGACCCAGTACTTC.

The chain has TRBV18 and TRBJ1-1; D ambiguous. The CDR3 runs to 14 residues. Germline V CDR1 and CDR2: KGHSH, LQKENI. V lost 5 bases and J 1 base, leaving 11 bases between the germline ends. The DNA of the CDR3 is TGTGCCAGCTCAGCGGACCTATCGAACACTGAAGCTTTCTTT. Its translation is CASSADLSNTEAFF.

This clonotype was detected ten times or more. This sequence joins TRBV12-3 or TRBV12-4 and TRBJ1-6, with D tentatively TRBD1 (6 bases). The germline V and J ends were trimmed by 5 bases and 16 bases, with 15 bases remaining between them. The CDR3 covers 12 residues. CDR3 bases: TGTGCCAGCAGTATACAGGGATCGATGCTCCACTTT. Protein product: CASSIQGSMLHF.

The table lists this clonotype with many counts. The V call is TRBV7-2, the J call TRBJ1-6; D remains ambiguous. The germline V gene has CDR1 SGHTA and CDR2 FQGNSA. The CDR3 extends over 22 amino acids. Trimming took 0 bases from V and 0 from J, leaving 24 bases between them. CDR3 loop: CASSLAFLGSGSTGSYNSPLHF. The CDR3 bases are TGTGCCAGCAGCTTAGCGTTCCTCGGTAGCGGCTCCACGGGCTCCTATAATTCACCCCTCCACTTT.

This clonotype was observed a handful of times. The chain has TRBV28 and TRBJ2-1; 12 nucleotides agree with TRBD2. V shed 5 bases, J shed 5 bases, and the junction held 1 base outside the gene matches. From germline, CDR1 is MDHEN and CDR2 SYDVKM. The CDR3 runs 14 residues. The CDR3 region has the DNA TGTGCCAGCAGTCGGACTAGCGGGAACAATGAGCAGTTCTTC. It specifies CASSRTSGNNEQFF.

This clonotype was counted at least ten times. V is TRBV4-1 and J is TRBJ2-5, with TRBD2 matching 8 bases. This CDR3 has 18 residues. The junction had 13 bases not matched to a gene; V was cut back by 2 bases and J by 2 bases. Germline CDR1 is MGHRA and CDR2 is YSYEKL. CDR3: CASSQIGGGSGVQETQYF. The CDR3 DNA is TGCGCCAGCAGCCAAATTGGAGGTGGTAGCGGGGTACAAGAGACCCAGTACTTC.

This clonotype was found many times. This chain links TRBV2 with TRBJ2-2; tentative D call: TRBD2 (5 bases). The V end lost 8 bases, the J end lost 5 bases, and 12 bases lay between the germline ends. Germline V CDR1 and CDR2: SNHLY, FYNNEI. The CDR3 has 13 residues. The CDR3 DNA reads TGTGCCAGCCACCGGGGTGAGACCGGGGAGCTGTTTTTT. It is translated as CASHRGETGELFF.

The genes are TRBV6-8 and TRBJ2-7; 8 positions agree with TRBD1. Germline CDR1 reads MNHGY; CDR2 reads SAAAGT. The CDR3 loop spans 15 amino acids. The junction had 5 bases not matched to a gene; V was cut back by 2 bases and J by 2 bases. The CDR3 sequence: CASSYGVTGAYEQYF. The DNA for the CDR3 is TGTGCCAGCAGTTACGGGGTGACAGGGGCCTACGAGCAGTACTTC.

This clonotype appeared many times. The chain carries TRBV7-6 and TRBJ2-7; no reliable D call. V gave up 2 bases and J gave up 2 bases, with 10 bases separating them. This CDR3 has 14 residues. Per the germline V gene, CDR1 is SGHVS and CDR2 is FNYEAQ. In DNA form, the CDR3 reads TGTGCCAGCAGCTTATCTCCCGGCGCCTACGAGCAGTACTTC. Protein sequence: CASSLSPGAYEQYF.

The table lists this clonotype with many counts. The J gene is TRBJ2-1, the V gene TRBV5-4; 11 nucleotides align to TRBD2. V was clipped by 5 bases and J by 5 bases; unmatched bases: 9. The germline gives CDR1 SGHNT, CDR2 YYREEE (reference sequence). The CDR3 is 16 amino acids. CDR3 nucleotide sequence: TGTGCCAGCAGGGCCGCGCTAGCGGGGGGCAACAATGAGCAGTTCTTC. Translation gives CASRAALAGGNNEQFF.

The table lists this clonotype with a count of one. The V and J genes are TRBV20-1 and TRBJ2-1, with TRBD2 matching over 11 bases. Germline loops: CDR1 DFQATT, CDR2 SNEGSKA (reference sequence). V dropped 0 bases and J dropped 6; count of bases not matched to a gene: 1. The CDR3 is made up of 14 amino acids. The CDR3 here is CSARELAGANEQFF. CDR3 coding DNA: TGCAGTGCTAGAGAACTAGCGGGAGCCAATGAGCAGTTCTTC.

This clonotype showed up many times. The rearrangement links TRBV14 to TRBJ2-1; D not resolved. The ends were cut back, 1 base at V and 2 bases at J, with 9 bases in the middle. Looked up from germline, CDR1 is SGHDN and CDR2 is FVKESK. This CDR3 contains 15 residues. CDR3 bases: TGTGCCAGCAGCCAAGGGCCCTTCCCCTACAATGAGCAGTTCTTC. It translates to CASSQGPFPYNEQFF.

This clonotype appeared many times. In nucleotides, the CDR3 is TGTGCCAGCAGCAAAGGCGGCAGACCCCATCCTAGCAATCAGCCCCAGCATTTT. Amino acid sequence: CASSKGGRPHPSNQPQHF. The chain carries TRBV21-1 and TRBJ1-5. TRBV21-1 is a pseudogene. The length of the CDR3 is 18 residues.